These 31 T cell receptor beta chains were all obtained from the same sample, sequenced in a study of T cell changes during pregnancy in multiple sclerosis. TCRdb's table, derived via immunoSEQ multiplex PCR, lists solely in-frame clones and lacks some. The sample holds some 97,000 clones; around 92% are singletons and the top ten take 1.9%. This material consisted of peripheral blood, taken after pregnancy. These receptors all come from a female donor with multiple sclerosis, enrolled in a pregnancy study.

J is TRBJ1-1 and V is TRBV5-4; D is ambiguous. The CDR3 sequence is 12 residues long. Germline V lookup: CDR1 SGHNT, CDR2 YYREEE (reference sequence). Trimming cost V 4 bases and J 7 bases, with 11 bases left between them. CDR3 nucleotides: TGTGCCAGCAGCGGAGGCCAGAGTGAAGCTTTCTTT. It specifies CASSGGQSEAFF.

The genes are TRBV5-1 and TRBJ2-3; no firm D call. Germline lookup yields CDR1 SGHRS and CDR2 YFSETQ. This CDR3 comprises 14 residues. V lost 4 bases and J 0 bases, leaving 9 bases between the germline ends. The CDR3 nucleotides are TGCGCCAGCAGCATCGGTATTAGCACAGATACGCAGTATTTT. This codes for CASSIGISTDTQYF.

This sequence joins TRBV5-1 and TRBJ1-6; 12 bases are a match to TRBD1. Trimming cost V 0 bases and J 6 bases; bases outside gene matches: 4. The CDR3 is 17 residues long. Germline loops: CDR1 SGHRS, CDR2 YFSETQ. The CDR3 region is CASSLGGTGGTNSPLHF. In DNA form, the CDR3 reads TGCGCCAGCAGCTTGGGGGGGACAGGGGGCACTAATTCACCCCTCCACTTT.

This clone was detected once. The chain uses TRBV7-6 and TRBJ1-5; D remains unclear. CDR3 length: 13 residues. The V gene's germline CDR1 is SGHVS and CDR2 FNYEAQ. V was cut by 0 bases and J by 4 bases, with 4 bases left in between. The CDR3 here is CASSLAENQPQHF. CDR3 nucleotide sequence: TGTGCCAGCAGCTTAGCTGAGAATCAGCCCCAGCATTTT.

This chain uses TRBV9 with TRBJ1-1; perhaps TRBD1 as D (5 bases). CDR1 and CDR2 (germline): SGDLS, YYNGEE. The CDR3 contains 15 residues. The V end was cut by 4 bases, the J end by 0 bases, with 13 bases between. CDR3 coding DNA: TGTGCCAGCAGCCCAAGTACAGGCCTGAACACTGAAGCTTTCTTT. It specifies CASSPSTGLNTEAFF.

V and J are TRBV19 and TRBJ2-7; 10 bases fit TRBD1. V lost 3 bases and J lost 4; bases outside the gene matches: 3. Germline V gene sequence: CDR1 LNHDA, CDR2 SQIVND (reference sequence). This CDR3 contains 14 residues. The CDR3 spells CASSMGQGRYEQYF. DNA for the CDR3: TGTGCCAGTAGTATGGGACAGGGGAGGTACGAGCAGTACTTC.

The rearrangement joins TRBV25-1 to TRBJ2-3; D possibly corresponds to TRBD2 (6 bases). CDR3 size: 13 residues. Between the trimmed V and J ends, which lost 11 bases and 5 bases, there was a span of 17 bases. CDR1 MGHDK and CDR2 SYGVNS come from the germline V gene. The CDR3 sequence: CAVAEGRVDTQYF. CDR3 DNA sequence: TGTGCCGTCGCGGAGGGGCGGGTAGATACGCAGTATTTT. Full variable domain (remainder filled in from reference TRBV25-1 and TRBJ2-3): EADIYQTPRYLVIGTGKKITLECSQTMGHDKMYWYQQDPGMELHLIHYSYGVNSTEKGDLSSESTVSRIRTEHFPLTLESARPSHTSQYLCAVAEGRVDTQYFGPGTRLTVL.

The V gene is TRBV5-1, the J gene TRBJ2-7; 11 nucleotides line up with TRBD1. Germline-derived CDR1 and CDR2 are SGHRS and YFSETQ. CDR3 size: 14 residues. J lost 5 bases, V lost 4 bases, and 5 bases had no gene match. The CDR3 loop reads CASSRDRGSDEQYF. In DNA form, the CDR3 reads TGCGCCAGCAGCAGGGACAGGGGGTCCGACGAGCAGTACTTC.

This clone appeared a single time. V is TRBV5-1 and J is TRBJ1-5; D is uncertain. The V and J ends lost 0 bases and 4 bases respectively, with 11 bases between them. The CDR3 length is 15 residues. From germline, CDR1 is SGHRS and CDR2 YFSETQ. The CDR3 spells CASSLEVGGNQPQHF. The CDR3 DNA reads TGCGCCAGCAGCTTGGAGGTGGGAGGAAATCAGCCCCAGCATTTT.

This chain links TRBV9 with TRBJ2-3, with 10 positions matching TRBD2. There are 16 residues in the CDR3. The trim removed 0 bases at V and 2 bases at J, leaving 3 bases unmatched. The V gene's germline CDR1 is SGDLS and CDR2 YYNGEE. CDR3 bases: TGTGCCAGCAGCGTAGGGAGCGGGAGGGCCACAGATACGCAGTATTTT. Amino acids: CASSVGSGRATDTQYF.

The chain couples TRBV7-2 to TRBJ2-5; 9 bases agree with TRBD2. CDR3 length equals 16 residues. Unmatched junction bases numbered 8, after V lost 5 bases and J lost 1 base. Germline CDR1 is SGHTA and CDR2 is FQGNSA. Written as DNA, the CDR3 is TGTGCCAGCAGCCTTCTTGCGGGGGGGGTCCAAGAGACCCAGTACTTC. Its protein is CASSLLAGGVQETQYF.

The V call is TRBV2, the J call TRBJ2-5; no definite D call. CDR3 length: 11 amino acids. V was pared by 7 bases and J by 2 bases, with 5 bases between. Germline-derived CDR1 and CDR2 are SNHLY and FYNNEI. CDR3 protein: CASIRQETQYF. The CDR3 DNA reads as TGTGCCAGCATACGGCAAGAGACCCAGTACTTC.

The CDR3 DNA follows: TGTGCCCACGGACACTCCTACGAGCAGTACTTC. Its protein product is CAHGHSYEQYF. V is TRBV30 and J is TRBJ2-7, with a possible D match to TRBD1 (5 bases). V was trimmed by 8 bases and J by 0 bases, leaving 8 bases between them. Germline CDR1 and CDR2: GTSNPN and SVGIG (reference sequence). The CDR3 contains 11 residues.

The rearrangement uses TRBV6-6 and TRBJ1-3; 9 nucleotides match TRBD1. Per the germline V gene, CDR1 is MNHNY and CDR2 is SVGAGI (reference sequence). The CDR3 has 14 residues. The trim removed 9 bases at V and 5 bases at J, leaving 8 bases unmatched. CDR3 sequence (DNA): TGTGCCAGTACTCACAGGGGGCAGAGAAACACCATATATTTT. Its protein is CASTHRGQRNTIYF.

The chain employs TRBV12-5 and TRBJ2-5; TRBD1 matches 9 bases. The CDR3 totals 14 residues. V lost 4 bases, J lost 5 bases, and 5 bases stayed unmatched. The germline gives CDR1 LGHNT, CDR2 FRNRAP. This CDR3 is CASGWGQGRETQYF. In DNA, the CDR3 is TGTGCTAGTGGTTGGGGACAGGGACGGGAGACCCAGTACTTC.

About this clone: A junction end diverges from the germline sequence, so it may reflect a read error. CDR3 residues: CASSFGFQETQYF. The CDR3 region has the DNA TGTGCTAGCAGCTTTGGCTTTCAAGAGACCCAGTACTTC. The chain employs TRBV7-7 and TRBJ2-5; the D is unclear. The CDR3 covers 13 residues. Germline CDR1 is SSHAT and CDR2 is FNYEAQ (reference sequence).

CDR3 residues: CSARRGYEQYF. The CDR3 DNA reads TGCAGTGCTAGAAGGGGCTACGAGCAGTACTTC. The J gene is TRBJ2-7, the V gene TRBV20-1; maybe TRBD1 (5 bases). CDR3 size: 11 residues. Trimming took off 2 bases at V and 3 bases at J, with 5 bases between the two ends. CDR1 is DFQATT and CDR2 is SNEGSKA in the germline V gene (reference sequence).

The chain recombines TRBV5-4 with TRBJ2-7; unclear D gene. Deletions cut 2 bases from V and 7 bases from J, with 16 bases between. This CDR3 spans 14 amino acids. The germline V gene encodes CDR1 SGHNT and CDR2 YYREEE (reference sequence). The CDR3 sequence: CASSFDLQAREQYF. The CDR3 coding sequence is TGTGCCAGCAGCTTTGACCTCCAAGCGCGGGAGCAGTACTTC.

This clone was seen just once. CDR3 DNA: TGCAGCGTTGATCCGGGACAGACCTTGTACAATGAGCAGTTCTTC. This translates into CSVDPGQTLYNEQFF. The chain is built from TRBV29-1 and TRBJ2-1; 7 bases align to TRBD1. The J segment lost 4 bases and the V segment lost 3 bases, leaving 9 bases of the junction unmatched. The germline CDR1 and CDR2 sequences are SQVTM and ANQGSEA. The CDR3 runs 15 residues.

V gene TRBV5-1 combines with J gene TRBJ2-2; TRBD1 matches 10 bases. CDR3 length equals 18 residues. The germline CDR1 and CDR2 sequences are SGHRS and YFSETQ. The V gene end was trimmed by 0 bases and the J gene end by 0 bases; junction bases not matched to a gene: 5. The CDR3 DNA follows: TGCGCCAGCAGCTTGGTTGGACAGGGGGTCCCGAACACCGGGGAGCTGTTTTTT. It is translated as CASSLVGQGVPNTGELFF.

The table lists this clone with a count of one. The chain is built from TRBV19 and TRBJ1-5; 8 bases agree with TRBD1. V lost 3 bases to trimming and J lost 2 bases; unmatched junction nucleotides: 3. Germline values: CDR1 LNHDA, CDR2 SQIVND (reference sequence). The CDR3 spans 15 residues. CDR3: CASSILGQGNQPQHF. The CDR3 DNA reads as TGTGCCAGTAGTATTCTGGGACAGGGCAATCAGCCCCAGCATTTT. Full variable domain (rest looked up from reference TRBV19 and TRBJ1-5): DGGITQSPKYLFRKEGQNVTLSCEQNLNHDAMYWYRQDPGQGLRLIYYSQIVNDFQKGDIAEGYSVSREKKESFPLTVTSAQKNPTAFYLCASSILGQGNQPQHFGDGTRLSIL.

The rearrangement links TRBV28 to TRBJ2-7; D unresolved. V dropped 2 bases and J dropped 3 bases, with 14 bases sitting between them. CDR3 length: 15 amino acids. Germline values: CDR1 MDHEN, CDR2 SYDVKM. CDR3 amino acids: CASSLPSTTLYEQYF. The CDR3 nucleotides are TGTGCCAGCAGTTTACCTTCCACTACCCTCTACGAGCAGTACTTC.

The chain couples TRBV6-4 to TRBJ2-1; 7 bases align to TRBD1. With 6 bases clipped from V and 5 bases from J, the junction kept 4 bases outside the gene matches. CDR1 and CDR2 from the germline V gene are MRHNA and SNTAGT. This CDR3 contains 13 residues. Here the CDR3 reads CASSQTGNNEQFF. For the CDR3, the DNA is TGTGCCAGCAGCCAGACAGGGAACAATGAGCAGTTCTTC.

The rearrangement joins TRBV7-3 to TRBJ2-3; 8 nucleotides line up with TRBD2. The V segment lost 0 bases and the J segment 1 base; nucleotides outside the gene matches: 3. Germline CDR1 and CDR2: SGHTA and FQGTGA. This CDR3 has 16 residues. CDR3 residues: CASSLTTAGGTDTQYF. The CDR3 nucleotides are TGTGCCAGCAGCTTAACGACAGCGGGGGGCACAGATACGCAGTATTTT.

V is TRBV9 and J is TRBJ1-1, with a tentative D call TRBD1 (6 bases). Germline V gene lookup returns CDR1 SGDLS and CDR2 YYNGEE. CDR3 length equals 15 residues. V was shortened by 0 bases and J by 4 bases, with 13 bases between the two germline ends. The CDR3 protein is CASSVVDRGTTEAFF. DNA for the CDR3: TGTGCCAGCAGCGTAGTAGATAGGGGGACCACTGAAGCTTTCTTT.

This clone appeared a single time. In DNA, the CDR3 is TGTGCCAGCAGGCCCACAGGGGCCGGGACTGAAGCTTTCTTT. The encoded protein is CASRPTGAGTEAFF. The chain employs TRBV5-4 and TRBJ1-1, with TRBD1 matching 7 bases. The CDR3 totals 14 residues. Germline assignment: CDR1 SGHNT and CDR2 YYREEE (reference sequence). J lost 5 bases, V lost 5 bases, and 9 bases had no gene match.

The CDR3 reads CASSPGTGTYEQYF. CDR3 DNA sequence: TGTGCCAGCAGCCCCGGGACAGGGACCTACGAGCAGTACTTC. V usage is TRBV2 and J usage is TRBJ2-7, with TRBD1 identical over 9 bases. The trim removed 6 bases at V and 2 bases at J, leaving 5 bases unmatched. The germline V gene has CDR1 SNHLY and CDR2 FYNNEI. The CDR3 contains 14 residues.

This clone has only a few counts. The V gene is TRBV29-1, the J gene TRBJ2-7; 9 bases agree with TRBD1. The CDR3 sequence is 12 residues long. CDR1 SQVTM and CDR2 ANQGSEA come from the germline V gene. The ends lost 3 bases at V and 4 bases at J; junction bases unmatched: 1. CDR3 nucleotide sequence: TGCAGCGTTGACGGGACAGGGTACGAGCAGTACTTC. Translating it yields CSVDGTGYEQYF.

This clone was seen a single time. The V call is TRBV4-2, the J call TRBJ2-1; 10 bases agree with TRBD2. Germline-derived CDR1 and CDR2 are LGHNA and YNFKEQ. CDR3 length equals 19 residues. With V trimmed by 1 base and J by 7 bases, 16 bases remained unmatched. This CDR3 is CASSQVLAGPGGNLNEQFF. The CDR3 DNA follows: TGTGCCAGCAGCCAAGTACTAGCGGGGCCGGGGGGGAATTTGAATGAGCAGTTCTTC.

The rearrangement joins TRBV5-6 to TRBJ2-7; D ambiguous. Trimming left V 0 bases short and J 2 bases short, with 12 bases between. The CDR3 is made up of 15 amino acids. From germline, CDR1 is SGHDT and CDR2 YYEEEE. The CDR3 nucleotides read TGTGCCAGCAGCTTGGAGACACGGTATCCCTACGAGCAGTACTTC. Translated, it gives CASSLETRYPYEQYF.

A word on this clone: This specimen includes other DNA sequences encoding the same CDR3. This chain uses TRBV9 with TRBJ1-1, with D tentatively TRBD1 (5 bases). The V and J ends lost 1 base and 1 base respectively, with 5 bases between them. The CDR3 is 13 amino acids. Per the germline V gene, CDR1 is SGDLS and CDR2 is YYNGEE. The CDR3 DNA reads as TGTGCCAGCAGCGTAACAGGGAACACTGAAGCTTTCTTT. Translation gives CASSVTGNTEAFF.